A single sample gave rise to the 29 T cell receptor beta chains below, sequenced in a study of cytomegalovirus exposure and HLA in healthy donors. Vbeta (60) and Jbeta (13) primers were used in the PCR. Assay used: immunoSEQ multiplex PCR; TCRdb lists only in-frame clones, some missing. Its listing shows 50,000 to 70,000 clones. Sequenced sample: PBMCs. These receptor sequences come from a male donor in good health and CMV-seronegative.

Notes on this clone: Other DNA sequences from this sample encode an identical CDR3 as well. The chain employs TRBV19 and TRBJ2-6; TRBD2 might be the D (5 bases). Germline CDR1 LNHDA, CDR2 SQIVND (reference sequence). Trimming pared 1 base from V and 1 base from J, leaving 5 bases between. There are 15 residues in the CDR3. The CDR3 DNA reads TGTGCCAGTAGTATAGGAGGGTCTGGGGCCAACGTCCTGACTTTC. It yields the protein CASSIGGSGANVLTF.

The chain has TRBV13 and TRBJ1-4, with D perhaps TRBD1 (6 bases). Germline CDR1 is PRHDT and CDR2 is FYEKMQ (reference sequence). The CDR3 has 13 amino acids. V was shortened by 6 bases and J by 4 bases, with 9 bases between the two germline ends. The CDR3 coding sequence is TGTGCCAGCAGTAGGGGGGGTAATGAAAAACTGTTTTTT. Encoded protein: CASSRGGNEKLFF.

This chain joins TRBV28 and TRBJ2-1; D is perhaps TRBD2 (5 bases). The germline gives CDR1 MDHEN, CDR2 SYDVKM. The germline V and J ends were trimmed by 2 bases and 9 bases, with 14 bases remaining between them. The CDR3 runs to 14 residues. This chain's CDR3 is CASSLENEGVEQFF. CDR3 DNA: TGTGCCAGCAGTTTAGAAAACGAGGGTGTTGAGCAGTTCTTC. The full variable domain, its missing parts supplied by reference TRBV28 and TRBJ2-1, is DVKVTQSSRYLVKRTGEKVFLECVQDMDHENMFWYRQDPGLGLRLIYFSYDVKMKEKGDIPEGYSVSREKKERFSLILESASTNQTSMYLCASSLENEGVEQFFGPGTRLTVL.

The V and J genes are TRBV28 and TRBJ2-7, with D possibly TRBD2 on 5 matching bases. With 3 bases removed from V and 6 bases from J, the gap between germline ends came to 18 bases. Germline-derived CDR1 and CDR2 are MDHEN and SYDVKM. This CDR3 is built from 15 residues. CDR3 DNA sequence: TGTGCCAGCAGTTTCATCGGGAAAGGCTCCCTCGAGCAGTACTTC. Encoded protein: CASSFIGKGSLEQYF.

J is TRBJ2-5 and V is TRBV11-2; a possible D gene is TRBD2 (5 bases). Between the trimmed V and J ends, which lost 1 base and 10 bases, there was a span of 13 bases. This CDR3 region has 13 residues. Germline V gives CDR1 SGHAT, CDR2 FQNNGV. CDR3 sequence reads: CASSLGPTRDQYF. CDR3 DNA: TGTGCCAGCAGCTTAGGGCCTACCCGGGACCAGTACTTC.

V usage is TRBV2 and J usage is TRBJ1-1; possibly TRBD1 for D (5 bases). V lost 5 bases and J lost 6, with 19 bases in between. The CDR3 is made up of 15 amino acids. The germline V gene has CDR1 SNHLY and CDR2 FYNNEI. CDR3 DNA: TGTGCCAGCAGTTACCTAGAGGACATTGGGCCTGAAGCTTTCTTT. The encoded protein is CASSYLEDIGPEAFF.

The V and J genes are TRBV7-2 and TRBJ2-1, with TRBD2 matching 14 bases. The CDR3 length is 18 residues. V was clipped by 2 bases and J by 10 bases; unmatched bases: 13. Germline V lookup: CDR1 SGHTA, CDR2 FQGNSA. The CDR3 DNA follows: TGTGCCAGCAGCTTATTCCGCGCCGGGACTAGCGGGAGTGGGGAGCAGTTCTTC. Encoded protein: CASSLFRAGTSGSGEQFF.

This rearrangement joins TRBV6-5 to TRBJ1-2, with a possible D match to TRBD1 (5 bases). The CDR3 is made up of 13 amino acids. V lost 4 bases and J 7 bases, leaving 13 bases between the germline ends. Germline CDR1 is MNHEY and CDR2 is SVGAGI. CDR3: CASSSHQGSGYTF. DNA for the CDR3: TGTGCCAGCAGTTCCCATCAGGGAAGTGGCTACACCTTC.

This chain links TRBV20-1 with TRBJ2-5; the D gene is possibly TRBD2 (5 bases). The J call is in doubt because the DNA end fits TRBJ2-7 better. The CDR3 consists of 11 residues. Germline loops: CDR1 DFQATT, CDR2 SNEGSKA (reference sequence). CDR3 DNA sequence: TGCAGTGCTAGAGGAGGGAACGAGCAGTACTTC. It yields the protein CSARGGNEQYF.

The chain recombines TRBV29-1 with TRBJ2-3; the D gene is possibly TRBD1 (6 bases). V was pared by 7 bases and J by 3 bases, with 17 bases between. CDR1 and CDR2 (germline): SQVTM, ANQGSEA. The CDR3 is 14 residues long. CDR3 loop: CSGGAGESTDTQYF. DNA for the CDR3: TGCAGCGGAGGGGCAGGGGAGTCAACAGATACGCAGTATTTT.

The rearrangement uses TRBV7-2 and TRBJ2-3; 7 nucleotides match TRBD1. This CDR3 contains 16 residues. CDR1 is SGHTA and CDR2 is FQGNSA in the germline V gene. The J segment lost 3 bases and the V segment lost 6 bases, leaving 12 bases of the junction unmatched. The CDR3 DNA sequence: TGTGCCAGCAGATACACCGGGACAGAGACGACAGATACGCAGTATTTT. The encoded protein is CASRYTGTETTDTQYF.

CDR3 loop: CASSIVGDPYGYTF. The CDR3 DNA is TGTGCCAGTAGTATAGTAGGGGATCCCTATGGCTACACCTTC. The J gene is TRBJ1-2, the V gene TRBV19, with a possible D match to TRBD1 (5 bases). CDR1 is LNHDA, CDR2 SQIVND, per germline (reference sequence). V dropped 1 base and J dropped 4 bases, with 10 bases sitting between them. There are 14 residues in the CDR3.

The chain couples TRBV14 to TRBJ2-7; 8 positions agree with TRBD1. The CDR3 contains 16 residues. V shed 2 bases, J shed 2 bases, and the junction held 8 bases outside the gene matches. Germline-derived CDR1 and CDR2 are SGHDN and FVKESK. The CDR3 bases are TGTGCCAGCAGCCAACGACAGGGGACCCCTGCCTACGAGCAGTACTTC. This translates into CASSQRQGTPAYEQYF. Complete variable domain (other parts from reference TRBV14 and TRBJ2-7): EAGVTQFPSHSVIEKGQTVTLRCDPISGHDNLYWYRRVMGKEIKFLLHFVKESKQDESGMPNNRFLAERTGGTYSTLKVQPAELEDSGVYFCASSQRQGTPAYEQYFGPGTRLTVT.

The rearrangement links TRBV14 to TRBJ2-5, with a weak D call TRBD2 (6 bases). This CDR3 is 15 amino acids long. From germline, CDR1 is SGHDN and CDR2 FVKESK. Trimming left V 4 bases short and J 1 base short, with 13 bases between. In DNA form, the CDR3 reads TGTGCCAGCAGCCTCGGGTGGGGGGTCCAAGAGACCCAGTACTTC. Its translation is CASSLGWGVQETQYF.

J is TRBJ2-3 and V is TRBV11-1, with D possibly matching TRBD2 (6 bases). V lost 1 base to trimming and J lost 0 bases, with 8 bases between them. The CDR3 contains 15 residues. Germline CDR1 is SGHAT and CDR2 is FQDESV (reference sequence). CDR3 residues: CASSLVAGSTDTQYF. The CDR3, as DNA: TGTGCCAGCAGCTTAGTTGCGGGGAGCACAGATACGCAGTATTTT.

This sequence joins TRBV11-2 and TRBJ2-3; 13 positions agree with TRBD2. This CDR3 contains 16 residues. Germline V gives CDR1 SGHAT, CDR2 FQNNGV. J lost 4 bases, V lost 5 bases, and 6 bases had no gene match. CDR3 region: CASSVLAGGVPDTQYF. The DNA for the CDR3 is TGTGCCAGCAGCGTACTAGCGGGAGGGGTCCCAGATACGCAGTATTTT. Full variable domain (outside the CDR3, taken from reference TRBV11-2 and TRBJ2-3): EAGVAQSPRYKIIEKRQSVAFWCNPISGHATLYWYQQILGQGPKLLIQFQNNGVVDDSQLPKDRFSAERLKGVDSTLKIQPAKLEDSAVYLCASSVLAGGVPDTQYFGPGTRLTVL.

The gene calls are TRBV4-3 and TRBJ1-2; D possibly corresponds to TRBD1 (6 bases). In germline, CDR1 is LGHNA, CDR2 YSLEER. Trimming shortened V by 0 bases and J by 3 bases, and 11 bases separated the two germline ends. The CDR3 has 15 residues. CDR3 loop: CASSQEPQGYYGYTF. The CDR3 DNA follows: TGCGCCAGCAGCCAAGAGCCACAGGGATACTATGGCTACACCTTC.

The chain employs TRBV27 and TRBJ1-1, with D unclear. The ends were cut back, 4 bases at V and 1 base at J, with 13 bases in the middle. Germline loops: CDR1 MNHEY, CDR2 SMNVEV (reference sequence). CDR3 length: 15 amino acids. The CDR3 DNA follows: TGTGCCAGCAGTTCCCATCCCGGAGGGAACACTGAAGCTTTCTTT. Translated, it gives CASSSHPGGNTEAFF.

This chain connects TRBV14 to TRBJ2-5; no definite D call. Trimming removed 4 bases at V and 4 bases at J, with 13 bases between. CDR1 and CDR2 from the germline V gene are SGHDN and FVKESK. The CDR3 is made up of 14 amino acids. The CDR3 DNA sequence: TGTGCCAGCAGCCGCCGGTCTGGGCTAGAGACCCAGTACTTC. It encodes CASSRRSGLETQYF.

The chain couples TRBV4-2 to TRBJ2-5; no clear D. V was shortened by 1 base and J by 5 bases, with 14 bases between the two germline ends. Looked up from germline, CDR1 is LGHNA and CDR2 is YNFKEQ. The CDR3 has 15 amino acids. Written as DNA, the CDR3 is TGTGCCAGCAGCCAAGTGGCCCCGAACGGGGAGACCCAGTACTTC. This translates into CASSQVAPNGETQYF.

The chain recombines TRBV25-1 with TRBJ1-1; D not certain. V lost 4 bases to trimming and J lost 6 bases, with 6 bases between them. Per the germline V gene, CDR1 is MGHDK and CDR2 is SYGVNS. This CDR3 contains 11 residues. The CDR3 is CASSAVAEAFF. The CDR3 coding sequence is TGTGCCAGCAGTGCTGTCGCTGAAGCTTTCTTT.

The rearrangement links TRBV5-6 to TRBJ2-7; tentative D call: TRBD1 (5 bases). This CDR3 is built from 13 residues. Trimming pared 4 bases from V and 3 bases from J, leaving 11 bases between. Germline V lookup: CDR1 SGHDT, CDR2 YYEEEE. CDR3 in amino acids: CASSPGHYYEQYF. In DNA, the CDR3 is TGTGCCAGCAGCCCCGGACATTACTACGAGCAGTACTTC.

This chain connects TRBV28 to TRBJ1-2, with D possibly being TRBD1 (5 bases). CDR3 size: 12 residues. With 5 bases removed from V and 3 bases from J, the gap between germline ends came to 7 bases. Germline lookup yields CDR1 MDHEN and CDR2 SYDVKM. CDR3 coding DNA: TGTGCCAGCAGTAGACAGTACTATGGCTACACCTTC. This sequence encodes CASSRQYYGYTF.

The V call is TRBV5-1, the J call TRBJ1-1, with TRBD1 as a possible D gene (5 bases). Germline V CDR1 and CDR2: SGHRS, YFSETQ. The CDR3 extends over 14 amino acids. Trimming removed 4 bases at V and 2 bases at J, with 12 bases between. DNA for the CDR3: TGCGCCAGCAGCCTTGTAGACAGTAACACTGAAGCTTTCTTT. It is translated as CASSLVDSNTEAFF.

Worth noting for this clone: Distinct nucleotide sequences in the sample also encode this CDR3. The V gene is TRBV28, the J gene TRBJ2-3; D ambiguous. V gave up 7 bases and J gave up 2 bases, with 10 bases separating them. This CDR3 has 13 amino acids. CDR1 and CDR2 from the germline V gene are MDHEN and SYDVKM. The CDR3 sequence is CASNSQITDTQYF. The CDR3 DNA is TGTGCCAGCAATTCCCAAATCACAGATACGCAGTATTTT.

J is TRBJ1-1 and V is TRBV29-1, with 7 bases aligning to TRBD1. The CDR3 spans 13 residues. V gave up 4 bases and J gave up 7 bases; unmatched junction bases: 9. In germline, CDR1 is SQVTM, CDR2 ANQGSEA. The CDR3 DNA reads TGCAGCGTTGCCACCAGACAGGGTAGTGAAGCTTTCTTT. Protein sequence: CSVATRQGSEAFF.

The V and J genes are TRBV28 and TRBJ1-5; D is ambiguous. V lost 11 bases, J lost 0 bases, and 5 bases lay in between. The germline CDR1 and CDR2 sequences are MDHEN and SYDVKM. This CDR3 has 11 amino acids. This CDR3 reads CAVASNQPQHF. For the CDR3, the DNA is TGTGCCGTAGCTAGCAATCAGCCCCAGCATTTT.

This rearrangement joins TRBV4-1 to TRBJ1-2; the match to TRBD1 covers 8 bases. V dropped 4 bases and J dropped 0; count of bases not matched to a gene: 4. The CDR3 covers 15 residues. Per the germline V gene, CDR1 is MGHRA and CDR2 is YSYEKL. In DNA form, the CDR3 reads TGCGCCAGCAGCCCCGGGACAGGATCTAACTATGGCTACACCTTC. Its protein is CASSPGTGSNYGYTF.

The rearrangement uses TRBV4-2 and TRBJ2-7; a possible D gene is TRBD1 (7 bases). V lost 2 bases and J 5 bases, leaving 16 bases between the germline ends. In germline, CDR1 is LGHNA, CDR2 YNFKEQ. The CDR3 length is 15 residues. The chain's CDR3 is CASSQKEGASHEQYF. For the CDR3, the DNA is TGTGCCAGCAGCCAAAAGGAGGGGGCGAGCCACGAGCAGTACTTC.